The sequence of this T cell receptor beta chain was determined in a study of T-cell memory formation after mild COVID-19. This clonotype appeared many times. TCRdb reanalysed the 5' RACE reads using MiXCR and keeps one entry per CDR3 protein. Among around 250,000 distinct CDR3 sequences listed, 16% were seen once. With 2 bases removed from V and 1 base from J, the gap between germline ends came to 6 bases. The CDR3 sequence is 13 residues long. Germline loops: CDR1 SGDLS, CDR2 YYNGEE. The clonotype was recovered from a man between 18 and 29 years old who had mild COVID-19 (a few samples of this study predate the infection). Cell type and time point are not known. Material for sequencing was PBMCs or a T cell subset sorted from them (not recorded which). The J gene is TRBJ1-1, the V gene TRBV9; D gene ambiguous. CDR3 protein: CASSVGPNTEAFF. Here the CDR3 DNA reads TGTGCCAGCAGCGTGGGCCCGAACACTGAAGCTTTCTTT.